These T cell receptor beta chains were read from a single sample in a study of human T cells and chemical hapten exposure. TCRdb redid the calling of the RACE reads with MiXCR, one entry per CDR3 protein. This table has some 250,000 distinct CDR3 sequences, roughly 7.7% appearing once. Sequences were derived from whole blood, sampled in connection with sensitization to the hapten diphenylcyclopropenone (DPC). These receptors all come from a man younger than 35 with alopecia areata. Some clones in this sample may be carry-over from other donors' samples. Each CDR3 is given without its conserved first and last residue. D genes are given only for firm matches.

cdr3_aa: ASSRDPGEDEQF
v_call: TRBV4-3
j_call: TRBJ2-1
d_call: -

cdr3_aa: ATSDETRTTVNEQF
v_call: TRBV24-1
j_call: TRBJ2-1
d_call: -

cdr3_aa: ASSQGQARRNEQF
v_call: TRBV4-3
j_call: TRBJ2-1
d_call: -

cdr3_aa: ATQGGLGFDNEQF
v_call: TRBV27
j_call: TRBJ2-1
d_call: -

cdr3_aa: ASSPPEDTQY
v_call: TRBV18
j_call: TRBJ2-3
d_call: -

cdr3_aa: ASSPRQLPRSGANVLT
v_call: TRBV12-3/TRBV12-4
j_call: TRBJ2-6
d_call: -

cdr3_aa: ASSFTHYNSPLH
v_call: TRBV7-2
j_call: TRBJ1-6
d_call: -

cdr3_aa: ASKTGGEGTEAF
v_call: TRBV6-4
j_call: TRBJ1-1
d_call: TRBD1

cdr3_aa: ASSLYREGNGYT
v_call: TRBV27
j_call: TRBJ1-2
d_call: -

cdr3_aa: ASSSHGGSDTQY
v_call: TRBV7-3
j_call: TRBJ2-3
d_call: -

cdr3_aa: SARAGTGQEDTQY
v_call: TRBV20-1
j_call: TRBJ2-3
d_call: TRBD1

cdr3_aa: ASSDRRGPNEQF
v_call: TRBV6-2/TRBV6-3
j_call: TRBJ2-1
d_call: -

cdr3_aa: ASRHRDTGELF
v_call: TRBV27
j_call: TRBJ2-2
d_call: -

cdr3_aa: ASSLETRSNSNQPQH
v_call: TRBV7-8
j_call: TRBJ1-5
d_call: -

cdr3_aa: ASSYSGKGRTDTQY
v_call: TRBV6-5
j_call: TRBJ2-3
d_call: -

cdr3_aa: ASSQETGGGEKLF
v_call: TRBV4-3
j_call: TRBJ1-4
d_call: TRBD1

cdr3_aa: ASSETPGLAYEQF
v_call: TRBV9
j_call: TRBJ2-1
d_call: TRBD2

cdr3_aa: AISERQSNSPLH
v_call: TRBV10-3
j_call: TRBJ1-6
d_call: -

cdr3_aa: ASSLDVGKNIQY
v_call: TRBV5-1
j_call: TRBJ2-4
d_call: -

cdr3_aa: ASSLTFNQPQH
v_call: TRBV10-2
j_call: TRBJ1-5
d_call: -

cdr3_aa: ASSLDRRGTEAF
v_call: TRBV6-2/TRBV6-3
j_call: TRBJ1-1
d_call: TRBD1

cdr3_aa: ASSRGQGILVGNTEAF
v_call: TRBV9
j_call: TRBJ1-1
d_call: TRBD1

cdr3_aa: AISESGQGLQNSPLH
v_call: TRBV10-3
j_call: TRBJ1-6
d_call: TRBD1

cdr3_aa: ASSPNPTGSFTDTQY
v_call: TRBV4-3
j_call: TRBJ2-3
d_call: -

cdr3_aa: ATSRKGTGQETQY
v_call: TRBV15
j_call: TRBJ2-5
d_call: TRBD1

cdr3_aa: ASSTQGNPSTDTQY
v_call: TRBV7-2
j_call: TRBJ2-3
d_call: -

cdr3_aa: ASARGSYNSPLH
v_call: TRBV9
j_call: TRBJ1-6
d_call: -

cdr3_aa: ASSYDSGNEQF
v_call: TRBV6-5
j_call: TRBJ2-1
d_call: -

cdr3_aa: ASSFRDRAAYEQY
v_call: TRBV6-5
j_call: TRBJ2-7
d_call: TRBD1

cdr3_aa: SATRRQGNTGELF
v_call: TRBV29-1
j_call: TRBJ2-2
d_call: -

cdr3_aa: ASSSNNYGYT
v_call: TRBV7-2
j_call: TRBJ1-2
d_call: -

cdr3_aa: ASSQDGRVGYT
v_call: TRBV4-3
j_call: TRBJ1-2
d_call: -

cdr3_aa: ASSVGQGAYGYT
v_call: TRBV9
j_call: TRBJ1-2
d_call: -

cdr3_aa: ASSWAGVNTDTQY
v_call: TRBV7-9
j_call: TRBJ2-3
d_call: TRBD2

cdr3_aa: ASSSLFRGDTQY
v_call: TRBV11-2
j_call: TRBJ2-3
d_call: -

cdr3_aa: ASSGGVGNEQF
v_call: TRBV18
j_call: TRBJ2-1
d_call: -

cdr3_aa: ALADLNTGELF
v_call: TRBV7-7
j_call: TRBJ2-2
d_call: -

cdr3_aa: ASSLIADNNQPQH
v_call: TRBV28
j_call: TRBJ1-5
d_call: -

cdr3_aa: ASSVDPGSSTDTQY
v_call: TRBV9
j_call: TRBJ2-3
d_call: -

cdr3_aa: ASRLAGGRGGTQY
v_call: TRBV6-5
j_call: TRBJ2-3
d_call: TRBD2

cdr3_aa: ASSFSRSPGRQTQY
v_call: TRBV28
j_call: TRBJ2-5
d_call: -

cdr3_aa: ASSDPSRELF
v_call: TRBV10-1
j_call: TRBJ2-2
d_call: -

cdr3_aa: ASRGRSNSPLH
v_call: TRBV7-8
j_call: TRBJ1-6
d_call: -

cdr3_aa: ASSVTALSGYGYT
v_call: TRBV9
j_call: TRBJ1-2
d_call: -

cdr3_aa: SVDDEMGYEQY
v_call: TRBV29-1
j_call: TRBJ2-7
d_call: -

cdr3_aa: ASSFRSAGGHTDTQY
v_call: TRBV11-2
j_call: TRBJ2-3
d_call: TRBD2